Below are 5 T cell receptor beta chains sequenced from a single sample in a study of human T cells and chemical hapten exposure. Each CDR3 protein gets one entry after TCRdb re-called the RACE reads with MiXCR. The table lists some 81,000 distinct CDR3 sequences, around 9.4% of them singletons, with about 1.7% in the top ten. Time point: healthy volunteer bleed at 6 weeks. Unseparated into fractions, whole blood served as the source from which total RNA was extracted. The sequencing input was whole blood. These TCRs come from a female donor in good health. Some clones in this sample may be carry-over from other donors' samples.

This clonotype was seen more than once but under ten times. This chain links TRBV3-1 with TRBJ1-4, with D uncertain. Trimming shortened V by 1 base and J by 7 bases, and 19 bases separated the two germline ends. The CDR3 totals 17 residues. Germline CDR1 is LGHDT and CDR2 is YNNKEL (reference sequence). CDR3 protein: CASSQGSVAGALEKLFF. DNA for the CDR3: TGTGCCAGCAGCCAAGGATCAGTCGCAGGTGCCCTTGAAAAACTGTTTTTT.

As to this clonotype: This may be a read error, as it is one base from a much larger clone. This chain joins TRBV10-3 and TRBJ2-5; D may be TRBD1 (5 bases). CDR3 length equals 15 residues. Germline values: CDR1 ENHRY, CDR2 SYGVKD. The CDR3 DNA reads TGTGCCATCAGTAAGTCTGGGGCCGCCGAAGAGACCCAGTACTTC. It translates to CAISKSGAAEETQYF.

This clonotype came up a few times. The chain combines TRBV12-3 or TRBV12-4 with TRBJ2-7; D is ambiguous. The CDR3 length is 12 residues. V lost 3 bases and J lost 4, with 7 bases in between. The CDR3 here is CASSFFSYEQYF. The CDR3 nucleotides read TGTGCCAGCAGTTTTTTTTCTTACGAGCAGTACTTC.

The rearrangement joins TRBV7-9 to TRBJ2-3; D is unclear. In germline, CDR1 is SEHNR, CDR2 FQNEAQ (reference sequence). The CDR3 extends over 13 amino acids. V shed 5 bases and J shed 0 bases, with 6 bases lying between them. The CDR3 DNA sequence: TGTGCCAGCAGCACGGCTAGCACAGATACGCAGTATTTT. It specifies CASSTASTDTQYF.

The sample holds many counts of this clonotype. The rearrangement uses TRBV9 and TRBJ1-2; D is unresolved. CDR1 and CDR2 from the germline V gene are SGDLS and YYNGEE. The length of the CDR3 is 14 residues. V lost 6 bases and J lost 3, with 15 bases in between. This CDR3 reads CASTYGPYDYGYTF. The CDR3 bases are TGTGCCAGCACCTACGGACCTTATGACTATGGCTACACCTTC. The whole variable domain, filled in from reference TRBV9 and TRBJ1-2, reads DSGVTQTPKHLITATGQRVTLRCSPRSGDLSVYWYQQSLDQGLQFLIQYYNGEERAKGNILERFSAQQFPDLHSELNLSSLELGDSALYFCASTYGPYDYGYTFGSGTRLTVV.